The TCR beta chain under discussion was sequenced for a study of tumour-infiltrating T cells in Burkitt lymphoma (TCRdb year 2020). The study in broad terms: All epidemiological subtypes of Burkitt lymphoma were represented in the cohort, which was made up of 82 patients. TCR repertoire data were correlated with clinical outcome; productive clonality predicted overall and progression-free survival, independent of established prognosticators including age at diagnosis.

From cysteine to phenylalanine, the CDR3 is 17 amino acids long. The sequence is cut down to CDR3 DNA, 51 bases in frame from base 1. According to the germline V gene (reference sequence), CDR1 reads SSHAT and CDR2 reads FNYEAQ. Paper-wide results and their limitations: Several public clonotypes shared across numerous Burkitt lymphoma patients were found, suggesting shared tumour neoantigen selection absent from diffuse large B-cell lymphoma.

To note about this clone: The clone's antigen remains unknown. At one boundary the junction diverges from the germline segment, which might be a read error.

The library was generated by the immunoSEQ multiplex PCR assay. TCRdb limited this immuneACCESS table to in-frame rearrangements with V and J called. A share of clones is missing; checked studies link under half to unresolved V genes, and the rest is unexplained. For this sample the table gives some 970 clones, of which over 10% were detected only once. Together, the top ten hold under 25% of the sample. The sample taken for sequencing was tumor tissue. This TCR came from a human donor with Burkitt lymphoma. The V and J segments used are TRBV7-7 and TRBJ2-2, and possibly TRBD1, on 5 matching bases. The DNA sequence follows: TGTGCTAGCAGCAACCCCGTATCAGGGTTCAATACCGGGGAGCTGTTTTTT. The encoded protein is CASSNPVSGFNTGELFF.